This paragraph reports one TCR beta chain. Its antigen is currently unknown. Cultured CD4+ T cells had their DNA profiled by the Oncomine TCR Beta short-read assay. TCRdb redid the calling of the PCR reads with MiXCR, one entry per CDR3 protein. The table shows over 9,000 distinct CDR3 sequences, with over 40% occurring only once. This sample stems from a study of vaccination and CD4 T cells after COVID-19. In the study overall: Control cultures received a CEFX pool, an HIV-1 Nef pool, or no peptide.

Treatment indicated: approximately 9-day PBMC culture with coronavirus spike peptide pools or control peptides (ViraFEST assay). CDR1 SNHLY and CDR2 FYNNEI come from the germline V gene. This CDR3 spans 12 amino acids. The ends lost 5 bases at V and 5 bases at J; junction bases unmatched: 1. The chain has TRBV2 and TRBJ2-7, with 9 bases fitting TRBD1. The material sequenced was CD4+ T cells from blood, cultured in vitro. This receptor was obtained from a human donor who had recovered from COVID-19. CDR3 bases: TGTGCCAGCAGTTGGGACAGGGACGAGCAGTACTTC. Its protein is CASSWDRDEQYF.